One sample yielded the 15 T cell receptor beta chains listed below, sequenced in a study of technical replicates of blood from a few donors. Clones were read by immunoSEQ multiplex PCR, and TCRdb kept only the in-frame ones, dropping some. Altogether 100,000 or so clones are present, around 96% being singletons, with the ten largest covering 0.24%. Input material: T cells isolated from PBMCs. Receptors originate from a human donor in good health.

CDR3 DNA: TGCGCCAGCAGCGCCCAGGGCCGGTCAGGCGGGCTGTTTTTT. Translated, it gives CASSAQGRSGGLFF. The V call is TRBV4-1, the J call TRBJ2-2; tentative D call: TRBD1 (5 bases). The CDR3 is made up of 14 amino acids. Germline CDR1 MGHRA, CDR2 YSYEKL. The V and J ends lost 5 bases and 13 bases respectively, with 20 bases between them.

The chain has TRBV27 and TRBJ1-5; no reliable D call. The CDR3 is 15 amino acids. The V gene lost 0 bases and the J gene lost 6 bases, with 12 bases spanning the gap. CDR1 and CDR2 (germline): MNHEY, SMNVEV (reference sequence). DNA for the CDR3: TGTGCCAGCAGTTTATCGGTCGGGGTTGGTCAGCCCCAGCATTTT. This encodes CASSLSVGVGQPQHF.

Details on this clone: A read error may produce the germline difference seen at one junction end. The chain links TRBV5-8 to TRBJ1-1, with D uncertain. Germline V gene sequence: CDR1 SGHTS, CDR2 YDEGEE. The CDR3 loop spans 11 amino acids. CDR3 residues: CASSLVRTRIF. As DNA, the CDR3 is TGTGCCAGCAGCTTGGTCCGGACTCGAATCTTT.

This chain connects TRBV28 to TRBJ2-7; TRBD2 aligns across 10 bases. Germline CDR1 MDHEN, CDR2 SYDVKM. After removal of 7 bases from V and 6 bases from J, the junction contained 15 bases not matched to a gene. The CDR3 extends over 16 amino acids. The CDR3 spells CASTTPSLAGDGEQYF. The CDR3 coding sequence is TGTGCCAGCACAACACCTTCTCTAGCGGGAGATGGCGAGCAGTACTTC.

The chain is built from TRBV5-1 and TRBJ2-7, with TRBD2 matching over 10 bases. Germline V gives CDR1 SGHRS, CDR2 YFSETQ. The CDR3 covers 14 residues. V shed 0 bases and J 3 bases; nucleotides not matched to a gene: 0. The CDR3 spells CASSLASGSYEQYF. CDR3 DNA sequence: TGCGCCAGCAGCTTGGCTAGCGGGAGCTACGAGCAGTACTTC. The entire variable domain, with the rest obtained from reference TRBV5-1 and TRBJ2-7, is as follows: KAGVTQTPRYLIKTRGQQVTLSCSPISGHRSVSWYQQTPGQGLQFLFEYFSETQRNKGNFPGRFSGRQFSNSRSEMNVSTLELGDSALYLCASSLASGSYEQYFGPGTRLTVT.

In DNA, the CDR3 is TGTGCCAGCAGTTTCGCGACAGGGGTGAACACTGAAGCTTTCTTT. Protein product: CASSFATGVNTEAFF. The genes are TRBV6-6 and TRBJ1-1; 8 bases are a match to TRBD1. CDR1 and CDR2 (germline): MNHNY, SVGAGI (reference sequence). The CDR3 length is 15 residues. V lost 4 bases and J lost 0; bases outside the gene matches: 4.

The chain links TRBV2 to TRBJ2-7; 7 bases line up with TRBD2. The CDR3 length is 15 residues. Germline loops: CDR1 SNHLY, CDR2 FYNNEI. J gave up 0 bases and V 2 bases, and 4 bases lay outside the gene matches. The CDR3 DNA sequence: TGTGCCAGCAGTGAACTAGCGGTTTTCTCCTACGAGCAGTACTTC. This encodes CASSELAVFSYEQYF.

DNA for the CDR3: TGTGCCAGCAGTGAATGGCGGGGGCCCACAGATACGCAGTATTTT. Its protein is CASSEWRGPTDTQYF. This rearrangement joins TRBV25-1 to TRBJ2-3; TRBD2 is a possible D gene (7 bases). The CDR3 runs to 15 residues. Germline V lookup: CDR1 MGHDK, CDR2 SYGVNS. Trimming left V 1 base short and J 2 bases short, with 10 bases between.

V and J are TRBV7-9 and TRBJ1-1; D call uncertain. The germline V gene has CDR1 SEHNR and CDR2 FQNEAQ (reference sequence). This CDR3 is 12 amino acids long. V lost 7 bases and J 8 bases, leaving 14 bases between the germline ends. CDR3 amino acids: CASKSSPGEAFF. The CDR3 nucleotides read TGTGCCAGCAAATCCTCCCCGGGGGAAGCTTTCTTT. Full variable domain (outside the CDR3, taken from reference TRBV7-9 and TRBJ1-1): DTGVSQNPRHKITKRGQNVTFRCDPISEHNRLYWYRQTLGQGPEFLTYFQNEAQLEKSRLLSDRFSAERPKGSFSTLEIQRTEQGDSAMYLCASKSSPGEAFFGQGTRLTVV.

This chain joins TRBV10-2 and TRBJ2-1; possible D gene TRBD2, 6 bases. Trimming pared 3 bases from V and 10 bases from J, leaving 13 bases between. Germline CDR1 and CDR2: WSHSY and SAAADI. This CDR3 contains 13 residues. This CDR3 reads CASSDMAGSEQFF. As DNA, the CDR3 is TGCGCCAGCAGTGATATGGCGGGGAGCGAGCAGTTCTTC.

The rearrangement links TRBV28 to TRBJ1-1; D unclear. There are 14 residues in the CDR3. Trimming removed 6 bases at V and 5 bases at J, with 16 bases between. Germline V gene lookup returns CDR1 MDHEN and CDR2 SYDVKM. CDR3 DNA: TGTGCCAGCAGGGACCTTACCAGCGGGACTGAAGCTTTCTTT. Encoded protein: CASRDLTSGTEAFF.

V and J are TRBV14 and TRBJ2-5; 9 nucleotides line up with TRBD1. The CDR3 covers 15 residues. V trimming: 3 bases; J trimming: 4 bases; junction bases outside the gene matches: 6. CDR1 is SGHDN, CDR2 FVKESK, per germline. The CDR3 here is CASSHRQGGGETQYF. CDR3 DNA sequence: TGTGCCAGCAGCCATAGACAGGGGGGCGGAGAGACCCAGTACTTC.

The rearrangement uses TRBV19 and TRBJ2-2; perhaps TRBD2 as D (5 bases). With 4 bases removed from V and 6 bases from J, the gap between germline ends came to 27 bases. Germline assignment: CDR1 LNHDA and CDR2 SQIVND (reference sequence). CDR3 length: 19 residues. The CDR3 loop reads CASSTSIHFQPMRAGELFF. The DNA for the CDR3 is TGTGCCAGTAGTACGTCGATCCACTTCCAGCCTATGAGGGCCGGGGAGCTGTTTTTT.

V usage is TRBV5-4 and J usage is TRBJ2-3; TRBD2 matches at 7 bases. After removal of 2 bases from V and 2 bases from J, the junction contained 5 bases not matched to a gene. Germline-derived CDR1 and CDR2 are SGHNT and YYREEE (reference sequence). The CDR3 spans 15 residues. The CDR3 region has the DNA TGTGCCAGCAGCTTCGGTCTAGCGGTCACAGATACGCAGTATTTT. Its protein product is CASSFGLAVTDTQYF.

The chain joins TRBV30 to TRBJ1-5; no definite D call. Trimming shortened V by 1 base and J by 6 bases, and 16 bases separated the two germline ends. The CDR3 is made up of 15 amino acids. Germline V lookup: CDR1 GTSNPN, CDR2 SVGIG (reference sequence). CDR3 DNA sequence: TGTGCCTGGAGTGCCGAATCCGAGGAGGGTCAGCCCCAGCATTTT. Protein sequence: CAWSAESEEGQPQHF.